The T cell receptor beta chain under discussion was sequenced for a study of vaccination effects on CD4 cells after COVID-19. About the study: Samples from a couple of convalescent patients were given 16 days and one week before vaccination.

After around ten days in culture, the CD4+ T cells were isolated. Turning to this clone: Its antigen remains unidentified. The junction differs from germline at one of its ends, possibly a read error.

Study-wide points: Marked contraction was observed in infection-induced and vaccine-induced clones late after vaccination.

This CDR3 is built from 16 residues. The V gene's germline CDR1 is PRHDT and CDR2 FYEKMQ (reference sequence). This table comes from immunoSEQ multiplex PCR, and its TCRdb copy is limited to in-frame clones, with some not included. The sample holds approximately 45,000 clones, about 76% seen once. The source is a human donor who had a prior SARS-CoV-2 infection. The sample consisted of CD4+ T cells from PBMCs cultured without peptide, taken before COVID-19 vaccination. This chain joins TRBV13 and TRBJ2-7, with 10 bases identical to TRBD2. The CDR3 is CASSLQRGGRFYAQYF. Here the CDR3 DNA reads TGTGCCAGCAGCTTACAGCGGGGGGGGCGTTTTTACGCGCAGTACTTC.